This T cell receptor (beta chain) was recovered during a study of blood T cell repertoires in COVID-19. In the study overall: Material from acute and convalescent COVID-19 was sourced from the United States, Italy and Spain.

In the original analysis: Amplification with reference gene primers provided the estimates of nucleated cell counts. Assay used: immunoSEQ multiplex PCR; TCRdb lists only in-frame clones, some missing. D and trimming come from the DNA, and the V and J calls and clone size come from that table. The table lists about 250,000 clones, approximately 90% of them singletons. CDR1 and CDR2 from the germline V gene are ENHRY and SYGVKD. The CDR3 is made up of 19 amino acids. V shed 8 bases, J shed 0 bases, and the junction held 21 bases outside the gene matches. One Seattle source followed patients from active infection through their disease course.

This clonotype originated in a woman aged 25 to 45 with COVID-19, enrolled during active disease. This chain joins TRBV10-3 and TRBJ1-2; 7 bases fit TRBD1. The specimen was peripheral blood. CDR3: CAIQGEVHVPGQSNYGYTF. For the CDR3, the DNA is TGTGCCATCCAGGGGGAGGTCCACGTCCCGGGACAGTCTAACTATGGCTACACCTTC.